Listed here is a single T cell receptor beta chain. In the original processing: From reference gene primer amplification, estimates of nucleated cell counts were derived. The assay was immunoSEQ multiplex PCR, and TCRdb's table has in-frame clones only and misses some. V and J calls and clone size follow that table, whereas D and trimming were derived from the DNA. The table includes some 250,000 clones, around three quarters detected once. The data originate from a study of blood T cell repertoires in COVID-19. Across the study: COVID-19 samples from acute and convalescent phases originated in the United States, Italy and Spain.

Sequencing was performed on peripheral blood. The sequence came from a woman aged 80 or over with acute or convalescent COVID-19.

This chain's CDR3 is CASSLQGAYEQYF. As DNA, the CDR3 is TGTGCCAGCAGCTTACAGGGAGCCTACGAGCAGTACTTC. This chain uses TRBV5-4 with TRBJ2-7; a possible D gene is TRBD1 (6 bases). The CDR3 contains 13 residues. Trimming stripped 2 bases from V and 2 bases from J, with 8 bases between. Germline V gene data show CDR1 as SGHNT and CDR2 as YYREEE (reference sequence).